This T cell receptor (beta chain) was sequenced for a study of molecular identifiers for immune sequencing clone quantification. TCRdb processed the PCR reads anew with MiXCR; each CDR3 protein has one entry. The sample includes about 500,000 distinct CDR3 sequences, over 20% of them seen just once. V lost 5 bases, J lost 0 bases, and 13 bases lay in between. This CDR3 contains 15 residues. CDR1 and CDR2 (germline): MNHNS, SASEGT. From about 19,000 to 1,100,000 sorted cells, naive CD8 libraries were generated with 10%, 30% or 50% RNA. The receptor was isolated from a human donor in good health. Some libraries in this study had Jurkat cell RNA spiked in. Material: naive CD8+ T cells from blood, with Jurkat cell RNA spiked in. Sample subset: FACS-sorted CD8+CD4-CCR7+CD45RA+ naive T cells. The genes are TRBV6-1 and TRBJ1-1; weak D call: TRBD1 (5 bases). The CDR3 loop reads CASSSRDHVNTEAFF. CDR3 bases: TGTGCCAGCAGTAGCCGGGACCACGTGAACACTGAAGCTTTCTTT.